This T cell receptor (beta chain) was recorded in a study of blood T cell repertoires in COVID-19. The assay was immunoSEQ multiplex PCR, and TCRdb's table has in-frame clones only and misses some. The sample carries about 120,000 clones, over 65% recorded once. The V and J ends lost 6 bases and 2 bases respectively, with 9 bases between them. CDR3 length: 13 amino acids. The germline CDR1 and CDR2 sequences are MRHNA and SNTAGT. The sequenced sample consisted of peripheral blood. This clonotype was sampled from a man aged 55 to 70 with acute or convalescent COVID-19. V usage is TRBV6-4 and J usage is TRBJ2-3, with a weak D call TRBD2 (5 bases). Here the CDR3 DNA reads TGTGCCAGCAGACCGGGGAACACAGATACGCAGTATTTT. Protein sequence: CASRPGNTDTQYF.